Listed below are T cell receptor beta chains from one sample, sequenced in a study of shared clonotypes between healthy human individuals. TCRdb keeps only in-frame clones here, not all; method: immunoSEQ multiplex PCR. The table records about 2,200,000 clones, about 93% of them present only once. The material sequenced was naive CD8+ T cells from PBMCs. Source of these receptors: a man younger than 30 in good health. Some clones in this sample may be carry-over from other donors' samples. Both conserved end residues are part of each CDR3. Each record gives: J gene, clone size, D gene, V gene, CDR3 protein, CDR3 DNA. A D gene is named only where the DNA matches it firmly. Size tells how often a clone was seen (once, few, many) or the class of an expanded clone, and some rows leave it out.

J gene: TRBJ1-3
clone size: once
D gene: TRBD1
V gene: TRBV6-5
CDR3 protein: CASSYSTGLGNTIYF
CDR3 DNA: TGTGCCAGCAGTTACTCGACAGGGTTAGGAAACACCATATATTTT

J gene: TRBJ2-1
clone size: NA
D gene: NA
V gene: TRBV11-2
CDR3 protein: CASSFHPGVYNEQFF
CDR3 DNA: TGTGCCAGCAGCTTTCATCCGGGAGTTTACAATGAGCAGTTCTTC

J gene: TRBJ2-1
clone size: NA
D gene: NA
V gene: TRBV9
CDR3 protein: CASSVTYSHEQFF
CDR3 DNA: TGTGCCAGCAGCGTAACCTATAGTCATGAGCAGTTCTTC

J gene: TRBJ2-6
clone size: NA
D gene: TRBD2
V gene: TRBV10-3
CDR3 protein: CAISGGLAGETGANVLTF
CDR3 DNA: TGTGCCATCAGTGGGGGGCTAGCGGGAGAGACTGGGGCCAACGTCCTGACTTTC

J gene: TRBJ2-1
clone size: NA
D gene: NA
V gene: TRBV4-1
CDR3 protein: CASSEGPSEINNEQFF
CDR3 DNA: TGCGCCAGCAGCGAAGGGCCTAGCGAAATAAACAATGAGCAGTTCTTC

J gene: TRBJ2-1
clone size: NA
D gene: NA
V gene: TRBV27
CDR3 protein: CASSSRLYSYNEQFF
CDR3 DNA: TGTGCCAGCAGTTCCAGACTATACTCCTACAATGAGCAGTTCTTC

J gene: TRBJ2-2
clone size: NA
D gene: NA
V gene: TRBV19
CDR3 protein: CASSISRGALTGELFF
CDR3 DNA: TGTGCCAGTAGTATTTCTAGGGGGGCCCTCACCGGGGAGCTGTTTTTT

J gene: TRBJ2-3
clone size: NA
D gene: TRBD2
V gene: TRBV7-6
CDR3 protein: CASSLSHRLAGGLATQYF
CDR3 DNA: TGTGCCAGCAGCTTATCGCACAGACTAGCGGGAGGGCTCGCTACGCAGTATTTT

J gene: TRBJ1-4
clone size: NA
D gene: NA
V gene: TRBV27
CDR3 protein: CASSLLGSDEKLFF
CDR3 DNA: TGTGCCAGCAGTTTATTAGGGAGCGATGAAAAACTGTTTTTT

J gene: TRBJ2-7
clone size: NA
D gene: NA
V gene: TRBV12-5
CDR3 protein: CASGLSSRQVVEQYF
CDR3 DNA: TGTGCTAGTGGTTTGAGCAGCCGGCAGGTTGTCGAGCAGTACTTC

J gene: TRBJ2-5
clone size: once
D gene: NA
V gene: TRBV11-2
CDR3 protein: CASSLVLGLQETQYF
CDR3 DNA: TGTGCCAGCAGCTTAGTACTGGGCTTACAAGAGACCCAGTACTTC

J gene: TRBJ2-1
clone size: NA
D gene: TRBD2
V gene: TRBV28
CDR3 protein: CASTPGTINNEQFF
CDR3 DNA: TGTGCCAGCACCCCCGGGACTATAAACAATGAGCAGTTCTTC

J gene: TRBJ2-1
clone size: NA
D gene: NA
V gene: TRBV7-9
CDR3 protein: CASGLYGQRKSYNEQFF
CDR3 DNA: TGTGCCAGCGGCTTATACGGCCAGCGGAAATCCTACAATGAGCAGTTCTTC

J gene: TRBJ1-1
clone size: few
D gene: NA
V gene: TRBV30
CDR3 protein: CAWSGGLGTEAFF
CDR3 DNA: TGTGCCTGGAGTGGGGGTCTGGGCACTGAAGCTTTCTTT

J gene: TRBJ2-3
clone size: NA
D gene: NA
V gene: TRBV9
CDR3 protein: CASSGAWESSDTQYF
CDR3 DNA: TGTGCCAGCAGCGGCGCCTGGGAGTCGTCTGATACGCAGTATTTT

J gene: TRBJ1-1
clone size: NA
D gene: NA
V gene: TRBV6-5
CDR3 protein: CASSAPSYAEAFF
CDR3 DNA: TGTGCCAGCAGTGCCCCCAGTTACGCTGAAGCTTTCTTT

J gene: TRBJ1-1
clone size: NA
D gene: NA
V gene: TRBV27
CDR3 protein: CASSLNPGHWNTEAFF
CDR3 DNA: TGTGCCAGCAGTTTAAACCCGGGACATTGGAACACTGAAGCTTTCTTT

J gene: TRBJ1-2
clone size: few
D gene: TRBD1
V gene: TRBV7-9
CDR3 protein: CASSRGQEPNYGYTF
CDR3 DNA: TGTGCCAGCAGCCGCGGACAGGAACCAAACTATGGCTACACCTTC

J gene: TRBJ1-5
clone size: NA
D gene: NA
V gene: TRBV7-6
CDR3 protein: CASSLGFSQPQHF
CDR3 DNA: TGTGCCAGCAGCTTAGGGTTCTCTCAGCCCCAGCATTTT

J gene: TRBJ2-7
clone size: NA
D gene: TRBD1
V gene: TRBV10-3
CDR3 protein: CAISEISGTGTYEQYF
CDR3 DNA: TGTGCCATCAGTGAGATATCAGGGACAGGGACCTACGAGCAGTACTTC

J gene: TRBJ2-3
clone size: NA
D gene: NA
V gene: TRBV5-1
CDR3 protein: CASSLAVLLGFPTDTQYF
CDR3 DNA: TGCGCCAGCAGCTTGGCCGTACTCCTAGGTTTTCCCACAGATACGCAGTATTTT

J gene: TRBJ2-3
clone size: NA
D gene: NA
V gene: TRBV28
CDR3 protein: CASSWADTQYF
CDR3 DNA: TGTGCCAGCAGTTGGGCAGATACGCAGTATTTT

J gene: TRBJ1-1
clone size: few
D gene: TRBD1
V gene: TRBV9
CDR3 protein: CASSPRGQGMNTEAFF
CDR3 DNA: TGTGCCAGCAGCCCGAGGGGACAGGGGATGAACACTGAAGCTTTCTTT

J gene: TRBJ1-5
clone size: NA
D gene: NA
V gene: TRBV13
CDR3 protein: CASSLGRGRNQPQHF
CDR3 DNA: TGTGCCAGCAGCTTAGGCAGGGGACGTAACCAGCCCCAGCATTTT

J gene: TRBJ2-7
clone size: NA
D gene: NA
V gene: TRBV11-2
CDR3 protein: CASSPPGRDPAEQYF
CDR3 DNA: TGTGCCAGCAGCCCACCCGGCCGGGATCCCGCCGAGCAGTACTTC

J gene: TRBJ1-1
clone size: NA
D gene: TRBD1
V gene: TRBV2
CDR3 protein: CASSSERDRGSEAFF
CDR3 DNA: TGTGCCAGCAGTTCGGAAAGGGACAGGGGATCTGAAGCTTTCTTT

J gene: TRBJ2-2
clone size: NA
D gene: TRBD2
V gene: TRBV29-1
CDR3 protein: CSVGKGGPAGELFF
CDR3 DNA: TGCAGCGTTGGGAAGGGAGGGCCCGCCGGGGAGCTGTTTTTT

J gene: TRBJ2-1
clone size: once
D gene: NA
V gene: TRBV27
CDR3 protein: CASSTTGRPSYNEQFF
CDR3 DNA: TGTGCCAGCAGTACTACAGGGCGACCCTCCTACAATGAGCAGTTCTTC

J gene: TRBJ2-5
clone size: once
D gene: TRBD2
V gene: TRBV11-2
CDR3 protein: CASSLVGSGRAEETQYF
CDR3 DNA: TGTGCCAGCAGCTTAGTCGGTAGCGGGAGGGCCGAAGAGACCCAGTACTTC

J gene: TRBJ2-7
clone size: NA
D gene: TRBD1
V gene: TRBV2
CDR3 protein: CASSEPRGTASYEQYF
CDR3 DNA: TGTGCCAGCAGTGAACCCCGAGGGACAGCCTCCTACGAGCAGTACTTC

J gene: TRBJ2-7
clone size: NA
D gene: TRBD1
V gene: TRBV27
CDR3 protein: CASSPGTGYEQYF
CDR3 DNA: TGTGCCAGCAGTCCCGGGACAGGCTACGAGCAGTACTTC

J gene: TRBJ1-1
clone size: NA
D gene: TRBD1
V gene: TRBV18
CDR3 protein: CASSPRLQGAILGNTEAFF
CDR3 DNA: TGTGCCAGCTCACCACGTTTGCAGGGGGCGATCCTGGGGAACACTGAAGCTTTCTTT

J gene: TRBJ1-2
clone size: NA
D gene: NA
V gene: TRBV7-9
CDR3 protein: CASSARTADGYTF
CDR3 DNA: TGTGCCAGCAGCGCGCGGACAGCCGATGGCTACACCTTC

J gene: TRBJ2-3
clone size: NA
D gene: NA
V gene: TRBV11-2
CDR3 protein: CASWGLDTQYF
CDR3 DNA: TGTGCCAGCTGGGGACTCGATACGCAGTATTTT

J gene: TRBJ2-7
clone size: NA
D gene: TRBD2
V gene: TRBV7-6
CDR3 protein: CASSPETSGRLGEQYF
CDR3 DNA: TGTGCCAGCAGCCCGGAGACTAGCGGGAGGCTGGGAGAGCAGTACTTC

J gene: TRBJ1-1
clone size: once
D gene: NA
V gene: TRBV5-6
CDR3 protein: CASSFGSSEAFF
CDR3 DNA: TGTGCCAGCAGCTTCGGGAGCTCTGAAGCTTTCTTT

J gene: TRBJ2-5
clone size: NA
D gene: TRBD2
V gene: TRBV27
CDR3 protein: CASSLFTAGDRETQYF
CDR3 DNA: TGTGCCAGCAGTTTATTTACAGCGGGAGATCGAGAGACCCAGTACTTC

J gene: TRBJ2-2
clone size: NA
D gene: TRBD2
V gene: TRBV9
CDR3 protein: CASSGRLAGGDTGELFF
CDR3 DNA: TGTGCCAGCAGCGGAAGACTAGCGGGAGGAGACACCGGGGAGCTGTTTTTT

J gene: TRBJ1-1
clone size: NA
D gene: NA
V gene: TRBV5-6
CDR3 protein: CASSLDQAMNTEAFF
CDR3 DNA: TGTGCCAGCAGCTTGGATCAGGCCATGAACACTGAAGCTTTCTTT

J gene: TRBJ1-1
clone size: NA
D gene: NA
V gene: TRBV9
CDR3 protein: CASSPSGKGPQNTEAFF
CDR3 DNA: TGTGCCAGCAGCCCAAGCGGAAAGGGCCCACAGAACACTGAAGCTTTCTTT

J gene: TRBJ2-5
clone size: NA
D gene: NA
V gene: TRBV2
CDR3 protein: CASSEEDGSQGETQYF
CDR3 DNA: TGTGCCAGCAGTGAAGAGGACGGGAGTCAAGGGGAGACCCAGTACTTC

J gene: TRBJ1-2
clone size: NA
D gene: NA
V gene: TRBV27
CDR3 protein: CASTLGPGASFRGYTF
CDR3 DNA: TGTGCCAGCACCCTAGGCCCGGGGGCTTCCTTTCGTGGCTACACCTTC

J gene: TRBJ1-1
clone size: NA
D gene: NA
V gene: TRBV5-5
CDR3 protein: CASSPGTEAFF
CDR3 DNA: TGTGCCAGCAGCCCGGGGACAGAAGCTTTCTTT

J gene: TRBJ2-7
clone size: NA
D gene: TRBD1
V gene: TRBV2
CDR3 protein: CASSNGTGDGNEQYF
CDR3 DNA: TGTGCCAGCAGTAACGGGACAGGGGACGGAAACGAGCAGTACTTC

J gene: TRBJ1-4
clone size: NA
D gene: TRBD1
V gene: TRBV11-2
CDR3 protein: CASHSGQINEKLFF
CDR3 DNA: TGTGCCAGCCATTCGGGACAGATAAATGAAAAACTGTTTTTT

J gene: TRBJ2-2
clone size: once
D gene: TRBD1
V gene: TRBV4-3
CDR3 protein: CASSRRVTGDTGELFF
CDR3 DNA: TGCGCCAGCAGCCGCCGGGTTACAGGGGACACCGGGGAGCTGTTTTTT

J gene: TRBJ1-4
clone size: NA
D gene: NA
V gene: TRBV7-9
CDR3 protein: CASSLSAGGRNEKLFF
CDR3 DNA: TGTGCCAGCAGCTTATCCGCCGGGGGGAGGAATGAAAAATTGTTTTTT

J gene: TRBJ1-1
clone size: NA
D gene: NA
V gene: TRBV5-8
CDR3 protein: CASSLLPGRSNTEAFF
CDR3 DNA: TGTGCCAGCAGCTTATTACCGGGACGGTCGAACACTGAAGCTTTCTTT

J gene: TRBJ1-2
clone size: NA
D gene: TRBD1
V gene: TRBV27
CDR3 protein: CASSLTGVPGYTF
CDR3 DNA: TGTGCCAGCAGTTTAACAGGGGTACCCGGCTACACCTTC

J gene: TRBJ2-2
clone size: NA
D gene: TRBD2
V gene: TRBV7-9
CDR3 protein: CASSLGTSGTAGELFF
CDR3 DNA: TGTGCCAGCAGCTTAGGGACTAGCGGGACTGCCGGGGAGCTGTTTTTT

J gene: TRBJ1-2
clone size: NA
D gene: TRBD1
V gene: TRBV27
CDR3 protein: CASTTRGQGSDNYGYTF
CDR3 DNA: TGTGCCAGCACTACTCGAGGACAGGGTTCCGATAACTATGGCTACACCTTC

J gene: TRBJ2-3
clone size: NA
D gene: TRBD2
V gene: TRBV5-5
CDR3 protein: CASSILAGEADTQYF
CDR3 DNA: TGTGCCAGCAGCATCCTAGCGGGAGAGGCGGATACGCAGTATTTT

J gene: TRBJ2-5
clone size: NA
D gene: NA
V gene: TRBV23-1
CDR3 protein: CASRRVFRETQYF
CDR3 DNA: TGCGCCAGCAGACGAGTGTTCCGAGAGACCCAGTACTTC